The 13 T cell receptor beta chains below all came from one sample that was sequenced in a study of CD8+CD57+ T cells in acquired aplastic anemia. TCR beta VDJ and CDR3 were profiled, and genomic DNA was the template. TCRdb passed the reads through MiXCR, listing each CDR3 protein once. The data show about 130,000 distinct CDR3 sequences, with 48% seen just once and about 2.5% held by the top ten. The sequencing input was sorted CD4+, CD8+, or CD8+CD57+ T cells (not recorded which) from PBMCs. The receptors originated from a human donor in good health, serving as a control.

There are a few counts of this clonotype. DNA of the CDR3: TGCAGCGTTTCCGGGACGGCGAGCTCCTACGAGCAGTACTTC. This codes for CSVSGTASSYEQYF. The chain has TRBV29-1 and TRBJ2-7; D possibly uses TRBD1 or TRBD2 (5 bases each). V was cut by 5 bases and J by 0 bases, with 14 bases left in between. This CDR3 comprises 14 residues. Looked up from germline, CDR1 is SQVTM and CDR2 is ANQGSEA.

This clonotype has at least ten counts. Here the CDR3 reads CASSQARGNTIYF. CDR3 bases: TGTGCCAGCAGCCAAGCAAGGGGAAACACCATATATTTT. V and J are TRBV3-1 and TRBJ1-3; unclear D gene. This CDR3 has 13 amino acids. Per germline, CDR1 LGHDT and CDR2 YNNKEL (reference sequence). Trimming took 1 base from V and 4 from J, leaving 5 bases between them. Filled out from reference TRBV3-1 and TRBJ1-3, the complete variable domain reads DTAVSQTPKYLVTQMGNDKSIKCEQNLGHDTMYWYKQDSKKFLKIMFSYNNKELIINETVPNRFSPKSPDKAHLNLHINSLELGDSAVYFCASSQARGNTIYFGEGSWLTVV.

J is TRBJ1-2 and V is TRBV19; no clear D. The germline gives CDR1 LNHDA, CDR2 SQIVND (reference sequence). The CDR3 covers 17 residues. Trimming shortened V by 3 bases and J by 2 bases, and 19 bases separated the two germline ends. CDR3 region: CASSIGWVELRNYGYTF. The DNA of the CDR3 is TGTGCCAGTAGTATCGGGTGGGTCGAGTTACGGAACTATGGCTACACCTTC.

The chain joins TRBV19 to TRBJ1-2; 9 bases align to TRBD1. The CDR3 length is 14 residues. Germline trimming cut 6 bases from V and 8 bases from J; bases unmatched to any gene: 10. Germline values: CDR1 LNHDA, CDR2 SQIVND (reference sequence). CDR3 residues: CASRRTGVDLGYTF. The CDR3 region has the DNA TGTGCCAGTAGGCGGACAGGGGTTGATTTAGGCTACACCTTC.

With respect to this clonotype: A much bigger clone sits one base away, suggesting this may be a read error. The chain links TRBV5-1 to TRBJ2-2; 9 bases fit TRBD2. CDR1 SGHRS and CDR2 YFSETQ come from the germline V gene. V shed 0 bases and J 6 bases; nucleotides not matched to a gene: 6. CDR3 length equals 16 residues. Written as DNA, the CDR3 is TGCGCCAGCAGCTTGGGAGTAGCGGGAGACGCCGGGGAGCTGTTTTTT. Its protein product is CASSLGVAGDAGELFF.

This clonotype was counted at least ten times. The rearrangement joins TRBV6-5 to TRBJ2-5; 8 nucleotides align to TRBD1. The germline V gene has CDR1 MNHEY and CDR2 SVGAGI. J gave up 5 bases and V 2 bases, and 7 bases lay outside the gene matches. There are 15 residues in the CDR3. The CDR3 nucleotides read TGTGCCAGCAGTTACAGCGGACAGGGTTTGGAGACCCAGTACTTC. As protein: CASSYSGQGLETQYF.

The rearrangement joins TRBV5-1 to TRBJ2-3; TRBD1 matches at 8 bases. The CDR3 extends over 15 amino acids. V dropped 2 bases and J dropped 2; count of bases not matched to a gene: 4. Germline-derived CDR1 and CDR2 are SGHRS and YFSETQ. The CDR3 DNA sequence: TGCGCCAGCAGCTTACAGGACAGGGCCACAGATACGCAGTATTTT. Translation gives CASSLQDRATDTQYF.

This clonotype was counted many times. The chain links TRBV7-3 to TRBJ2-2; D remains ambiguous. The germline V gene encodes CDR1 SGHTA and CDR2 FQGTGA. The CDR3 is 15 amino acids. V dropped 0 bases and J dropped 1 base, with 6 bases sitting between them. This CDR3 is CASSLTPQNTGELFF. The CDR3 bases are TGTGCCAGCAGCTTAACTCCACAGAACACCGGGGAGCTGTTTTTT.

This clonotype has more than one count but fewer than ten. One end of the junction fails to match germline, which may point to a read error. The chain uses TRBV10-3 and TRBJ1-6; maybe TRBD1 (5 bases). CDR1 is ENHRY, CDR2 SYGVKD, per germline. This CDR3 spans 14 amino acids. CDR3 sequence reads: CASSYRQYNSPPHF. CDR3 DNA sequence: TGTGCCAGCAGTTACAGGCAGTATAATTCACCCCCTCACTTT.

This clonotype has a count of ten or more. The V gene is TRBV7-9, the J gene TRBJ2-5, with D unresolved. V lost 5 bases, J lost 4 bases, and 11 bases lay in between. The CDR3 is 13 amino acids. CDR1 is SEHNR and CDR2 is FQNEAQ in the germline V gene (reference sequence). CDR3 in DNA: TGTGCCAGCAGCCCCCTCTCGGGAGAGACCCAGTACTTC. Protein: CASSPLSGETQYF.

This clonotype was observed at least ten times. CDR3 bases: TGTGCCAGTAGTACTAGCCGAACAGGGGAAGCTAACTATGGCTACACCTTC. As protein: CASSTSRTGEANYGYTF. The V call is TRBV19, the J call TRBJ1-2, with 7 bases fitting TRBD1. The CDR3 contains 17 residues. CDR1 and CDR2 from the germline V gene are LNHDA and SQIVND (reference sequence). With 4 bases clipped from V and 0 bases from J, the junction kept 11 bases outside the gene matches.

This chain joins TRBV15 and TRBJ2-7; 7 bases are shared with TRBD2. The germline V gene encodes CDR1 LNHNV and CDR2 YYDKDF (reference sequence). The CDR3 has 12 amino acids. V dropped 10 bases and J dropped 5; count of bases not matched to a gene: 8. The CDR3 loop is CAMSGEEHEQYF. CDR3 in DNA: TGTGCCATGAGCGGGGAGGAACACGAGCAGTACTTC.

The chain employs TRBV10-3 and TRBJ2-5, with 10 positions matching TRBD2. There are 15 residues in the CDR3. Germline assignment: CDR1 ENHRY and CDR2 SYGVKD. Germline trimming cut 3 bases from V and 4 bases from J; bases unmatched to any gene: 5. The CDR3: CAISDLSGGRETQYF. The CDR3 DNA reads TGTGCCATCAGTGACCTTAGCGGGGGGAGAGAGACCCAGTACTTC.